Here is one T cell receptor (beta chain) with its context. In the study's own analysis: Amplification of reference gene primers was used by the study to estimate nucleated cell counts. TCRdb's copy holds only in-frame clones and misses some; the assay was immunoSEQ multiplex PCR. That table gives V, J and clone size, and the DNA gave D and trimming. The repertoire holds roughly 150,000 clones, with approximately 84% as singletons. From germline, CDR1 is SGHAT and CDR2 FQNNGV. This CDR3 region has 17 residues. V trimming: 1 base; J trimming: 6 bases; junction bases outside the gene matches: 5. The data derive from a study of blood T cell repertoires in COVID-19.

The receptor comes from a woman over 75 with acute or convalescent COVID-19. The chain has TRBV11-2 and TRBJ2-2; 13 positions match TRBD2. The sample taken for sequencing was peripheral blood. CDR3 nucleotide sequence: TGTGCCAGCAGCTTAGGCCCGGGACTAGCGGGGCCCGGGGAGCTGTTTTTT. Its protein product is CASSLGPGLAGPGELFF.